The 32 T cell receptor beta chains in this list originate from one sample, sequenced in a study of T cell responses to AZD1222 COVID-19 vaccine. Clones were read by immunoSEQ multiplex PCR, and TCRdb kept only the in-frame ones, dropping some. The table has roughly 150,000 clones, around 92% seen once. Source: peripheral blood, taken on day 0 of AZD1222 vaccination. The receptors shown here come from an adult in good health.

On this clone: This sample includes further DNA sequences coding for the same CDR3. The V gene is TRBV29-1, the J gene TRBJ1-1; D call uncertain. Germline-derived CDR1 and CDR2 are SQVTM and ANQGSEA. V was cut by 4 bases and J by 10 bases, with 13 bases left in between. CDR3 size: 11 residues. CDR3 in amino acids: CSVGHPLGAFF. The CDR3 DNA reads as TGCAGCGTTGGACATCCCCTTGGAGCTTTCTTT.

V is TRBV7-2 and J is TRBJ1-4; 7 bases fit TRBD1. This CDR3 spans 15 amino acids. V was clipped by 3 bases and J by 7 bases; unmatched bases: 8. Per the germline V gene, CDR1 is SGHTA and CDR2 is FQGNSA. The CDR3 sequence is CASSFYDRAGEKLFF. CDR3 bases: TGTGCCAGCAGCTTCTATGACAGGGCGGGTGAAAAACTGTTTTTT.

The chain couples TRBV2 to TRBJ1-1; 8 nucleotides agree with TRBD1. The CDR3 totals 14 residues. The V gene end was trimmed by 4 bases and the J gene end by 6 bases; junction bases not matched to a gene: 7. Germline CDR1 SNHLY, CDR2 FYNNEI. For the CDR3, the DNA is TGTGCCAGCAGTGGGCAGGGGGCGTTCGCTGAAGCTTTCTTT. Its protein product is CASSGQGAFAEAFF.

This rearrangement joins TRBV30 to TRBJ1-3; TRBD1 agrees at 7 bases. Trimming removed 3 bases from V and 0 bases from J; junction bases left unmatched: 8. CDR1 and CDR2 (germline): GTSNPN, SVGIG (reference sequence). The CDR3 runs 16 residues. Here the CDR3 DNA reads TGTGCCTGGAGGGGGGGGACAGCGAGCTCTGGAAACACCATATATTTT. It encodes CAWRGGTASSGNTIYF.

This clone was observed once. J is TRBJ2-7 and V is TRBV3-1 (or the pseudogene TRBV3-2); perhaps D is TRBD1 or TRBD2 (5 bases each). V lost 5 bases and J 3 bases, leaving 20 bases between the germline ends. CDR1 is LGHDT, CDR2 YNNKEL, per germline (reference sequence). The CDR3 spans 16 residues. In DNA, the CDR3 is TGTGCCAGCAGCTCTATGTTCCGGGACCGGGACTACGAGCAGTACTTC. Translated, it gives CASSSMFRDRDYEQYF.

The chain links TRBV29-1 to TRBJ1-5; D is uncertain. The CDR3 has 13 amino acids. Germline V gives CDR1 SQVTM, CDR2 ANQGSEA. The V end lost 5 bases, the J end lost 3 bases, and 11 bases lay between the germline ends. This chain's CDR3 is CSVIEAANQPQHF. CDR3 DNA: TGCAGCGTTATCGAGGCAGCCAATCAGCCCCAGCATTTT.

The chain couples TRBV7-8 to TRBJ2-2; 7 bases are shared with TRBD1. Trimming cost V 1 base and J 1 base; bases outside gene matches: 3. There are 16 residues in the CDR3. The germline V gene has CDR1 SGHVS and CDR2 FQNEAQ. The DNA of the CDR3 is TGTGCCAGCAGCTTAGGAAGACAGGGGAACACCGGGGAGCTGTTTTTT. The encoded protein is CASSLGRQGNTGELFF.

A few counts support this clone. The chain has TRBV27 and TRBJ2-7; 9 bases are shared with TRBD1. V dropped 2 bases and J dropped 6; count of bases not matched to a gene: 8. The germline V gene has CDR1 MNHEY and CDR2 SMNVEV (reference sequence). CDR3 size: 15 residues. The CDR3 sequence: CASSLAYRGQGEQYF. In DNA form, the CDR3 reads TGTGCCAGCAGTTTAGCCTACAGGGGGCAGGGCGAGCAGTACTTC.

The J gene is TRBJ2-3, the V gene TRBV14; 9 nucleotides line up with TRBD2. The CDR3 has 17 residues. With 1 base clipped from V and 5 bases from J, the junction kept 10 bases outside the gene matches. The germline CDR1 and CDR2 sequences are SGHDN and FVKESK. The CDR3 loop reads CASSQVPAGGPGDTQYF. CDR3 in DNA: TGTGCCAGCAGCCAAGTCCCCGCGGGGGGGCCAGGAGATACGCAGTATTTT.

The rearrangement links TRBV5-1 to TRBJ2-1; D is perhaps TRBD2 (6 bases). The CDR3 contains 16 residues. The germline V gene has CDR1 SGHRS and CDR2 YFSETQ. V lost 4 bases and J lost 1, with 15 bases in between. The CDR3 spells CASSPIADASYNEQFF. The CDR3 DNA sequence: TGCGCCAGCAGCCCGATAGCGGACGCGTCCTACAATGAGCAGTTCTTC.

The CDR3: CAWGDSSYSNQPQHF. The CDR3 nucleotides read TGTGCCTGGGGGGACAGCTCTTATAGCAATCAGCCCCAGCATTTT. The rearrangement joins TRBV30 to TRBJ1-5, with 7 positions matching TRBD1. The germline V gene has CDR1 GTSNPN and CDR2 SVGIG (reference sequence). CDR3 length: 15 residues. Losses at the gene ends were 5 bases for V and 0 bases for J; bases not matched to a gene: 7. The full variable domain, its missing parts supplied by reference TRBV30 and TRBJ1-5, is SQTIHQWPATLVQPVGSPLSLECTVEGTSNPNLYWYRQAAGRGLQLLFYSVGIGQISSEVPQNLSASRPQDRQFILSSKKLLLSDSGFYLCAWGDSSYSNQPQHFGDGTRLSIL.

This chain connects TRBV6-6 to TRBJ2-7; unclear D gene. The germline V gene encodes CDR1 MNHNY and CDR2 SVGAGI (reference sequence). The CDR3 length is 14 residues. V lost 6 bases, J lost 4 bases, and 16 bases lay in between. In DNA, the CDR3 is TGTGCCAGCAGCACCTCGGGTAGGCCTTACGAGCAGTACTTC. The encoded protein is CASSTSGRPYEQYF.

The rearrangement uses TRBV6-4 and TRBJ2-2, with 9 bases aligning to TRBD1. CDR1 and CDR2 (germline): MRHNA, SNTAGT. CDR3 length: 14 amino acids. Unmatched junction bases numbered 1, after V lost 6 bases and J lost 2 bases. CDR3 DNA sequence: TGTGCCAGCAGGGGACAGGGAAACACCGGGGAGCTGTTTTTT. It codes for CASRGQGNTGELFF.

This chain joins TRBV9 and TRBJ1-6; possible D gene TRBD1, 6 bases. Germline V lookup: CDR1 SGDLS, CDR2 YYNGEE. The length of the CDR3 is 17 residues. V lost 4 bases and J 0 bases, leaving 14 bases between the germline ends. The CDR3 DNA reads as TGTGCCAGCAGCCCCCGGGGGGGCCTCTCCTATAATTCACCCCTCCACTTT. It is translated as CASSPRGGLSYNSPLHF.

The V and J genes are TRBV18 and TRBJ2-2; D is undetermined. Germline CDR1 reads KGHSH; CDR2 reads LQKENI. Trimming stripped 2 bases from V and 3 bases from J, with 7 bases between. The CDR3 is made up of 14 amino acids. The CDR3 bases are TGTGCCAGCTCACCATTGTCAGACACCGGGGAGCTGTTTTTT. Residues: CASSPLSDTGELFF.

The rearrangement joins TRBV7-3 to TRBJ2-3; maybe TRBD2 (6 bases). Germline CDR1 and CDR2: SGHTA and FQGTGA. CDR3 length equals 17 residues. Trimming took 5 bases from V and 2 from J, leaving 20 bases between them. CDR3 region: CASSRGIGAAHTDTQYF. The CDR3 DNA reads TGTGCCAGCAGCCGCGGGATTGGGGCGGCCCACACAGATACGCAGTATTTT.

The chain joins TRBV7-9 to TRBJ2-2; 10 bases match TRBD1. The germline V gene has CDR1 SEHNR and CDR2 FQNEAQ (reference sequence). CDR3 length equals 17 residues. With 3 bases clipped from V and 4 bases from J, the junction kept 8 bases outside the gene matches. The CDR3 protein is CASSFTGTGVGTGELFF. The CDR3 DNA is TGTGCCAGCAGCTTTACCGGGACAGGGGTCGGCACCGGGGAGCTGTTTTTT.

As DNA, the CDR3 is TGTGCCAGTAGTACCCAACTCGATCCGAGGCAGCCCCAGCATTTT. This encodes CASSTQLDPRQPQHF. The gene calls are TRBV19 and TRBJ1-5; D is unclear. The CDR3 runs to 15 residues. Trimming shortened V by 4 bases and J by 7 bases, and 17 bases separated the two germline ends. Germline lookup yields CDR1 LNHDA and CDR2 SQIVND (reference sequence).

The chain uses TRBV20-1 and TRBJ1-5; D is unresolved. The CDR3 spans 16 residues. Trimming stripped 3 bases from V and 5 bases from J, with 20 bases between. Germline CDR1 and CDR2: DFQATT and SNEGSKA (reference sequence). CDR3 loop: CSASQPRKGGDQPQHF. The CDR3 DNA reads as TGCAGTGCTAGTCAACCTCGGAAGGGCGGGGATCAGCCCCAGCATTTT.

The gene calls are TRBV2 and TRBJ1-4; D call uncertain. The CDR3 extends over 15 amino acids. V lost 2 bases to trimming and J lost 1 base, with 8 bases between them. Germline V gene data show CDR1 as SNHLY and CDR2 as FYNNEI. CDR3 in DNA: TGTGCCAGCAGTGAATCGAGGGTAACTAATGAAAAACTGTTTTTT. As protein: CASSESRVTNEKLFF.

The V and J genes are TRBV2 and TRBJ1-1, with D uncertain. Germline CDR1 is SNHLY and CDR2 is FYNNEI. The CDR3 length is 13 residues. V lost 9 bases and J 2 bases, leaving 13 bases between the germline ends. The CDR3 region has the DNA TGTGCCAGTTCGATCCGCACTAACACTGAAGCTTTCTTT. This sequence encodes CASSIRTNTEAFF.

A few counts support this clone. The chain uses TRBV12-3 or TRBV12-4 and TRBJ2-7; 7 positions match TRBD2. J gave up 6 bases and V 7 bases, and 9 bases lay outside the gene matches. The CDR3 sequence is 13 residues long. In nucleotides, the CDR3 is TGTGCCAGCACCCTCGTTAGGGAGGGCGAGCAGTACTTC. Protein: CASTLVREGEQYF.

This rearrangement joins TRBV7-3 to TRBJ2-7; 8 bases are shared with TRBD1. The CDR3 sequence is 13 residues long. Germline CDR1 is SGHTA and CDR2 is FQGTGA. The V and J ends lost 3 bases and 3 bases, in that order; junction bases with no gene match: 1. The CDR3 DNA reads as TGTGCCAGCAGCTTTGGACAGGGCTACGAGCAGTACTTC. This codes for CASSFGQGYEQYF. Full variable domain (outside the CDR3, taken from reference TRBV7-3 and TRBJ2-7): GAGVSQTPSNKVTEKGKYVELRCDPISGHTALYWYRQSLGQGPEFLIYFQGTGAADDSGLPNDRFFAVRPEGSVSTLKIQRTERGDSAVYLCASSFGQGYEQYFGPGTRLTVT.

The V gene is TRBV24-1, the J gene TRBJ2-2, with 9 bases identical to TRBD2. This CDR3 spans 15 amino acids. Germline trimming cut 0 bases from V and 5 bases from J; bases unmatched to any gene: 0. Germline CDR1 reads KGHDR; CDR2 reads SFDVKD. CDR3 in DNA: TGTGCCACCAGTGATTTGGGACTAGCGACCGGGGAGCTGTTTTTT. It yields the protein CATSDLGLATGELFF.

The chain is built from TRBV5-8 and TRBJ1-2; TRBD1 agrees at 7 bases. The ends lost 2 bases at V and 4 bases at J; junction bases unmatched: 5. Germline CDR1 is SGHTS and CDR2 is YDEGEE. The CDR3 runs 14 residues. As DNA, the CDR3 is TGTGCCAGCAGCTTCGGGACAGTAGGCTATGGCTACACCTTC. Its translation: CASSFGTVGYGYTF.

This chain uses TRBV19 with TRBJ2-7; possible D gene TRBD2, 6 bases. Germline V lookup: CDR1 LNHDA, CDR2 SQIVND (reference sequence). The CDR3 spans 15 residues. Trimming pared 3 bases from V and 9 bases from J, leaving 21 bases between. CDR3 DNA: TGTGCCAGTAGTATGGGGGGTGCAGGGTCGCATGGGCAGTACTTC. As protein: CASSMGGAGSHGQYF.

The genes are TRBV7-3 and TRBJ1-1, with a possible D match to TRBD1 (5 bases). The V gene's germline CDR1 is SGHTA and CDR2 FQGTGA. CDR3 size: 14 residues. Trimming took off 2 bases at V and 5 bases at J, with 12 bases between the two ends. The CDR3 DNA sequence: TGTGCCAGCAGCTTAGGGGGTCGGGAAACTGAAGCTTTCTTT. Translated, it gives CASSLGGRETEAFF.

This sequence joins TRBV6-2 or TRBV6-3 and TRBJ1-2; no clear D gene. CDR1 and CDR2 (germline): MNHEY, SVGEGT. The CDR3 has 12 amino acids. The V end lost 6 bases, the J end lost 5 bases, and 10 bases lay between the germline ends. The CDR3 bases are TGTGCCAGCAGCTATTTAAGTTATGGCTACACCTTC. As protein: CASSYLSYGYTF.

The J gene is TRBJ2-7, the V gene TRBV11-3, with D perhaps assigned TRBD1 or TRBD2 (7 bases each). This CDR3 has 15 amino acids. The germline CDR1 and CDR2 sequences are SGHNT and YENEEA. V was clipped by 5 bases and J by 3 bases, with 17 bases between them. As DNA, the CDR3 is TGTGCCAGCAGCCCTGGGGGAGGGGGCATCTACGAGCAGTACTTC. It is translated as CASSPGGGGIYEQYF.

This sequence joins TRBV6-5 and TRBJ1-2; D is uncertain. The V end was cut by 2 bases, the J end by 6 bases, with 13 bases between. The germline CDR1 and CDR2 sequences are MNHEY and SVGAGI. CDR3 length: 14 residues. In DNA, the CDR3 is TGTGCCAGCAGTTACACTACAAAGTGGGATGGCTACACCTTC. Its translation is CASSYTTKWDGYTF.

The V gene is TRBV15, the J gene TRBJ2-5; TRBD1 or TRBD2 may be the D gene (7 bases each). V lost 7 bases, J lost 4 bases, and 22 bases lay in between. This CDR3 has 16 residues. Germline V gene lookup returns CDR1 LNHNV and CDR2 YYDKDF (reference sequence). The CDR3 spells CATTKGLTGVGETQYF. The DNA of the CDR3 is TGTGCCACCACCAAGGGACTAACAGGGGTCGGAGAGACCCAGTACTTC.

V and J are TRBV14 and TRBJ2-2, with no clear D. Trimming removed 4 bases at V and 5 bases at J, with 11 bases between. The length of the CDR3 is 14 residues. Germline CDR1 reads SGHDN; CDR2 reads FVKESK. The CDR3 loop is CASSPARGTGELFF. CDR3 nucleotides: TGTGCCAGCAGCCCCGCGAGAGGTACCGGGGAGCTGTTTTTT.